A selection of T cell receptor beta chains follows, all from one sample in a study of T cell changes during pregnancy in multiple sclerosis. Profiled with immunoSEQ multiplex PCR; TCRdb holds only in-frame clones, not every one. The data show over 50,000 clones, around nine tenths seen once. Sequenced sample: peripheral blood from another person, used as feeder cells. These receptors were collected from a human donor whose cells served as feeder cells for cultures in a pregnancy study. Both conserved end residues are part of each CDR3.

j_gene: TRBJ2-4; v_gene: TRBV6-5; CDR3aa: CASRDRGSKNIQYF
j_gene: TRBJ2-1; v_gene: TRBV2; CDR3aa: CASRPEGEQFF
j_gene: TRBJ1-6; v_gene: TRBV14; CDR3aa: CASSRNLLNSPLHF
j_gene: TRBJ1-1; v_gene: TRBV15; CDR3aa: CATSIMGVNTEAFF
j_gene: TRBJ1-1; v_gene: TRBV18; CDR3aa: CASSPVRANTEAFF
j_gene: TRBJ2-7; v_gene: TRBV19; CDR3aa: CASTPGAGEQYF
j_gene: TRBJ1-1; v_gene: TRBV2; CDR3aa: CASNGQGRGTEAFF
j_gene: TRBJ2-1; v_gene: TRBV5-6; CDR3aa: CASSSGTSGSHEQFF
j_gene: TRBJ2-7; v_gene: TRBV18; CDR3aa: CASSPASGPHLYEQYF
j_gene: TRBJ2-1; v_gene: TRBV6-4; CDR3aa: CASSDSTSGGYEQFF
j_gene: TRBJ1-2; v_gene: TRBV6-5; CDR3aa: CASSYLGSGYTF
j_gene: TRBJ2-7; v_gene: TRBV19; CDR3aa: CASSWGQGVSYEQYF
j_gene: TRBJ1-1; v_gene: TRBV29-1; CDR3aa: CSVSPGIRTEAFF
j_gene: TRBJ2-5; v_gene: TRBV4-1; CDR3aa: CASSQAKAGVGLAQETQYF
j_gene: TRBJ1-1; v_gene: TRBV14; CDR3aa: CASSQAGTVNTEAFF
j_gene: TRBJ2-1; v_gene: TRBV19; CDR3aa: CASSIGSNPHEQFF
j_gene: TRBJ2-3; v_gene: TRBV5-1; CDR3aa: CASSPVAGTRDTQYF
j_gene: TRBJ1-3; v_gene: TRBV9; CDR3aa: CASSPPGGAGPDSGNTIYF
j_gene: TRBJ1-2; v_gene: TRBV19; CDR3aa: CASSGSATEDNYGYTF
j_gene: TRBJ2-2; v_gene: TRBV2; CDR3aa: CASTRVGGHLTGGLFF